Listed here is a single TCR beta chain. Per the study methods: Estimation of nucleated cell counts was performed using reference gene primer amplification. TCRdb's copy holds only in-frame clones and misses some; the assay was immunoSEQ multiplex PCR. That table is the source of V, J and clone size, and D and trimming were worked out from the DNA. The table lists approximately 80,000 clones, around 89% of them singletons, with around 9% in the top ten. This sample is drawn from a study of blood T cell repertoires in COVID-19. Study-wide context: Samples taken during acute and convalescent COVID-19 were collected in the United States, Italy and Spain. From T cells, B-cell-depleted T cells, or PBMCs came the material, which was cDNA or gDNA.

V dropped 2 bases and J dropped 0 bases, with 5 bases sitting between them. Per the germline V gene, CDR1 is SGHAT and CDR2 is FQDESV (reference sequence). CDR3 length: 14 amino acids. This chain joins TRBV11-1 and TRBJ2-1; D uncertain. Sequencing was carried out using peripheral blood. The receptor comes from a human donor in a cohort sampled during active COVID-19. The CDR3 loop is CASSLRVSYNEQFF. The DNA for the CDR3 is TGTGCCAGCAGCTTACGGGTCTCCTACAATGAGCAGTTCTTC.